The source of this T cell receptor (beta chain) is a study of blood T cell repertoires in COVID-19. Study information: The United States, Italy and Spain were the sources of the acute and convalescent COVID-19 samples. The analysed material was cDNA or gDNA that came from T cells, B-cell-depleted T cells, or PBMCs.

Per the authors' pipeline: The assay estimated nucleated cells by amplifying reference gene primers. Only in-frame clones appear in the TCRdb table, and some are missing; sequencing was by immunoSEQ multiplex PCR. V and J calls and clone size follow that table, whereas D and trimming were derived from the DNA. Altogether 100,000 to 120,000 clones are present, more than 70% being singletons, with the ten largest covering 8% to 9%. The CDR3 is 16 residues long. Trimming took 1 base from V and 4 from J; bases not matched to a gene: 10. The germline V gene encodes CDR1 SGHRS and CDR2 YFSETQ. Sample: peripheral blood. The clonotype was recovered from a woman aged 70 to 79 who had recovered from COVID-19. The chain uses TRBV5-1 and TRBJ1-1, with 7 bases lining up with TRBD1. The CDR3 DNA follows: TGCGCCAGCAGCTTGAGTCAGGGGGGAACGAGCACTGAAGCTTTCTTT. Its translation is CASSLSQGGTSTEAFF.